Below, one T cell receptor (beta chain) is given with its context. Its antigen is undetermined. TCRdb reanalysed the reads using MiXCR and keeps one entry per CDR3 protein. The sample lists hundreds of thousands of distinct CDR3 sequences, about 44% occurring once. The data were obtained in a study of T cell repertoires in cytomegalovirus infection. The receptor comes from a human donor in good health (CMV status not recorded). Some clones in this sample may be carry-over from other donors' samples. Specimen: cultured PBMCs, collected from culture after CMV antigen stimulation.

CDR3 in amino acids: CASSPTSDRDYEQYF. DNA for the CDR3: TGTGCCAGCTCACCTACCTCGGACAGAGACTACGAGCAGTACTTC. V usage is TRBV18 and J usage is TRBJ2-7, with a possible D match to TRBD1 (6 bases). Between the trimmed V and J ends, which lost 3 bases and 3 bases, there was a span of 15 bases. Germline-derived CDR1 and CDR2 are KGHSH and LQKENI. The CDR3 has 15 residues.